This T cell receptor (beta chain) was profiled in a study of T cell repertoires in aging, cancer and after chemotherapy (dated by TCRdb to the late 2010s). Background on the whole study: Six donor age groups were covered, ranging from 30 or younger up to 70 or older, and each group contained at least three individuals. Control TCR repertoires from healthy donors were recorded across several months to years, and re-sampling revealed clear clonal overlap. In total, the full dataset held 8.5 million to 9.5 million TCR reads. Peripheral blood TCR beta repertoires from healthy donors and cancer patients were profiled to examine immunoaging and T cell reconstitution after chemotherapy. Alongside around 98 healthy donors serving as a reference group, the cohort included approximately 220 cancer patients, of whom about 93 had hematological cancers and fewer than 130 had solid cancers.

The CDR3 spans 14 residues, from the cysteine through the phenylalanine. Just the 42-base CDR3 DNA is kept, in frame starting at base 1. The germline V gene gives CDR1 as MNHEY and CDR2 as SVGAGI. What the authors observed across the whole study: Untreated patients with hematological or solid cancers showed significantly lower blood TCR diversity and higher clonality than age-matched healthy donors. An increase in median generation probability over the chemotherapy interval was observed in both cancer cohorts, suggesting that the repertoire was reconstituted through rebound thymic output. The authors noted that the repertoire data do not allow conclusions about immunological memory after chemotherapy. In healthy donors, the decline in TCR diversity with age was mainly due to loss of richness, whereas in cancer patients loss of evenness also played a role.

Turning to this clonotype: Its antigen specificity is not known. A much larger clone differs from this one at a single base, so this may be a read error.

Genomic DNA extracted from peripheral blood, rather than sorted cells or RNA, was used as the source for amplification of TCR beta rearrangements. Multiplex touch-down PCR with a mixed TRB-A/B primer pool was used to amplify rearranged TRB sequences covering the V, D and J segments. Illumina adapters and sample indices were attached to the amplicons in two consecutive PCR reactions using Phusion HS II polymerase. After gel purification with the NucleoSpin Gel and PCR Clean-up kit, the amplicons were checked using Qubit and an Agilent 2100 Bioanalyzer. Libraries were sequenced on an Illumina MiSeq using 600-cycle, single-indexed, paired-end runs. The original methods were these. MiXCR versions 2.12 and 3.0.5 were used to process TRB sequences. Each unique CDR3 nucleotide sequence was treated as one clone, and only productive sequences with two or more reads were kept. The repertoire metrics were Shannon diversity, evenness, clonality (calculated as one minus evenness), and diversity profiles parameterized by alpha from 0 to 5. The IGoR algorithm was used to calculate generation probabilities of clones in the paired pre- and post-chemotherapy samples. TCRdb reprocessing: public reads trimmed at Q25 with fastp, clones called with MiXCR, in-frame beta chains kept. Every entry covers one CDR3 protein and lists the most common genes and DNA from its rows. TCRdb's processing, not the authors', yielded these V and J calls. The sample data list several thousand distinct CDR3 sequences, and 25% to 35% of these were observed just once. Approximately 48% of the sample lies in the top ten.

The source of this sequence is a human donor in good health. The V gene is TRBV6-5 and the J gene is TRBJ2-5, with TRBD1 perhaps the D gene, on 6 matching bases. The material sequenced was blood. The DNA is TGTGCCAGCAGTAACGCAGGGGACCTAGAGACCCAGTATTTC. It specifies CASSNAGDLETQYF.